These 9 T cell receptor beta chains came from one sample sequenced in a study of blood T cell repertoires in COVID-19 (dated by TCRdb to about 2020). To prepare the library, the immunoSEQ multiplex PCR assay was applied. Imported from immuneACCESS, the table was reduced by TCRdb to in-frame sequences with V and J called. These copies leave out some clones; in studies compared against another copy, an unresolved V gene accounts for under half, and the cause of the remainder is not known. The table for this sample lists 100,000 to 150,000 clones; 88% of them were counted only once. Roughly 1.2% of the sample belongs to the ten largest clones. Sequences were obtained from peripheral blood. All receptors derive from a woman older than 75 with acute or convalescent COVID-19.

This rearrangement joins TRBV27 to TRBJ2-7; a possible D gene is TRBD2 (6 bases). With 9 bases removed from V and 6 bases from J, the gap between germline ends came to 9 bases. The CDR3 consists of 10 residues. Germline CDR1 and CDR2: MNHEY and SMNVEV (reference sequence). CDR3 sequence (DNA): TGTGCCAGGTCGGGAGTCGAGCAGTACTTC. Residues: CARSGVEQYF.

This chain connects TRBV3-1 (or the pseudogene TRBV3-2) to TRBJ2-4; 15 bases match TRBD2. The V gene end was trimmed by 6 bases and the J gene end by 7 bases; junction bases not matched to a gene: 7. CDR3 length equals 16 residues. Germline V gives CDR1 LGHDT, CDR2 YNNKEL (reference sequence). CDR3 protein: CASSRTSGGARNIQYF. The CDR3 nucleotides read TGTGCCAGCAGTCGGACTAGCGGGGGGGCCAGGAACATTCAGTACTTC.

The chain combines TRBV28 with TRBJ1-2; TRBD1 aligns across 7 bases. This CDR3 is 13 amino acids long. Looked up from germline, CDR1 is MDHEN and CDR2 is SYDVKM. V lost 7 bases to trimming and J lost 8 bases; unmatched junction nucleotides: 10. The CDR3 loop is CASTHRGGQGYTF. The CDR3 DNA sequence: TGTGCCAGCACCCACAGGGGTGGACAAGGCTACACCTTC.

The chain combines TRBV19 with TRBJ1-2, with D perhaps matching TRBD1 (5 bases). The CDR3 length is 13 residues. V lost 10 bases, J lost 7 bases, and 19 bases lay in between. CDR1 LNHDA and CDR2 SQIVND come from the germline V gene (reference sequence). The chain's CDR3 is CAIHDRQGGGYTF. CDR3 sequence (DNA): TGTGCCATCCACGATAGGCAGGGAGGTGGCTACACCTTC.

The rearrangement links TRBV29-1 to TRBJ2-1; 8 positions agree with TRBD1. The CDR3 loop spans 13 amino acids. The germline V gene has CDR1 SQVTM and CDR2 ANQGSEA. Trimming took 3 bases from V and 3 from J; bases not matched to a gene: 1. The CDR3 DNA reads TGCAGCGTTGACGGACAGGGCTACAATGAGCAGTTCTTC. Protein sequence: CSVDGQGYNEQFF.

The chain is built from TRBV6-5 and TRBJ1-2; possible D gene TRBD1, 6 bases. The germline V and J ends were trimmed by 6 bases and 5 bases, with 19 bases remaining between them. The CDR3 is 15 amino acids. Germline V CDR1 and CDR2: MNHEY, SVGAGI. For the CDR3, the DNA is TGTGCCAGCAGCCGATACTCCACAGGGAATTATGGCTACACCTTC. As protein: CASSRYSTGNYGYTF.

The chain links TRBV5-1 to TRBJ2-7; the D gene is possibly TRBD2 (7 bases). Looked up from germline, CDR1 is SGHRS and CDR2 is YFSETQ. This CDR3 has 13 residues. V lost 0 bases, J lost 5 bases, and 9 bases lay in between. CDR3 sequence: CASSLGGGDEQYF. CDR3 DNA sequence: TGCGCCAGCAGCTTGGGCGGGGGCGACGAGCAGTACTTC.

The chain employs TRBV19 and TRBJ1-5; D ambiguous. CDR1 LNHDA and CDR2 SQIVND come from the germline V gene (reference sequence). The V end was cut by 5 bases, the J end by 0 bases, with 8 bases between. CDR3 size: 14 residues. The CDR3, as DNA: TGTGCCAGTAGTGAGGACTCTAGCAATCAGCCCCAGCATTTT. Its translation is CASSEDSSNQPQHF.

In nucleotides, the CDR3 is TGTGCCAGAAGCAAACCAGATCCGCGTATAGGGGTGGTTAGCAATCAGCCCCAGCATTTT. Translating it yields CARSKPDPRIGVVSNQPQHF. This sequence joins TRBV5-3 and TRBJ1-5; D may be TRBD1 (5 bases). TRBV5-3 is treated as an ORF (open reading frame) with a function not yet certain. V was cut by 4 bases and J by 0 bases, with 26 bases left in between. The CDR3 consists of 20 residues.